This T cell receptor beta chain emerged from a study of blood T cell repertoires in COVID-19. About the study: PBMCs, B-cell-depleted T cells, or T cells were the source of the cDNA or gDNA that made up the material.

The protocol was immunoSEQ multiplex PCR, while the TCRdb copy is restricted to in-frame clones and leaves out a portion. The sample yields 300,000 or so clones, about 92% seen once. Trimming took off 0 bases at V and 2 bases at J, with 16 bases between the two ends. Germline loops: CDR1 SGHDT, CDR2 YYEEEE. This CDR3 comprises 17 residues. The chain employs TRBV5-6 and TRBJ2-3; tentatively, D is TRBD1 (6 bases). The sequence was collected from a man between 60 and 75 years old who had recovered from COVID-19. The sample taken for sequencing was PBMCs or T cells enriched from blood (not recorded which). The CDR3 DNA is TGTGCCAGCAGCTTGGGGGTAACCGGGACAATCACAGATACGCAGTATTTT. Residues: CASSLGVTGTITDTQYF.